Listed below are T cell receptor beta chains from one sample, sequenced in a study of yellow fever vaccine responses in identical twins. TCRdb ran MiXCR on the RT-PCR reads and lists one entry per CDR3 protein. The table includes around 7,700 distinct CDR3 sequences, 85% to 90% detected once. The sequencing here drew on T cells from blood (PBMCs), unsorted or a sorted subset (not recorded which), taken before or after yellow fever vaccination (not recorded which). These receptors were taken from a woman aged 18-29 years who received the yellow fever vaccine. Each CDR3 is given with its conserved first and last residue. The D gene is left open where the match is weak. The size of a clone is reported for some rows only, either as once, few or many, or as a class for expanded clones.

J,size,V,D,length,CDR3,DNA
TRBJ2-2,once,TRBV24-1,NA,14,CATSDRRDTGELFF,TGTGCCACCAGTGATCGCAGGGACACCGGGGAGCTGTTTTTT
TRBJ2-4,NA,TRBV29-1,TRBD1,14,CSVQGTGLGNIQYF,TGCAGCGTTCAGGGGACAGGGCTGGGAAACATTCAGTACTTC
TRBJ2-1,NA,TRBV30,NA,13,CAWRDGTHNEQFF,TGTGCCTGGAGGGACGGAACGCACAATGAGCAGTTCTTC
TRBJ1-3,NA,TRBV20-1,NA,15,CSANSRGLSGNTIYF,TGCAGTGCTAATTCCAGGGGACTCTCTGGAAACACCATATATTTT
TRBJ2-7,NA,TRBV29-1,NA,12,CSVPQDPYEQYF,TGCAGCGTTCCCCAGGATCCCTACGAGCAGTACTTC
TRBJ2-1,NA,TRBV20-1,TRBD2,14,CSAPGTSGNDEQFF,TGCAGTGCCCCGGGGACTAGCGGGAACGATGAGCAGTTCTTC
TRBJ2-3,once,TRBV29-1,TRBD2,15,CSATGLAGGTDTQYF,TGCAGCGCCACCGGACTAGCGGGAGGCACAGATACGCAGTATTTT
TRBJ1-5,NA,TRBV6-1,NA,13,CASSPDSNQPQHF,TGTGCCAGCAGTCCTGATAGCAATCAGCCCCAGCATTTT
TRBJ2-7,NA,TRBV9,NA,13,CASSVEGRGEQYF,TGTGCCAGCAGCGTAGAAGGCAGAGGCGAGCAGTACTTC
TRBJ1-1,once,TRBV27,NA,17,CASSLSVSYGRSTEAFF,TGTGCCAGCAGTTTATCCGTTAGCTACGGCCGGAGTACTGAAGCTTTCTTT
TRBJ1-1,NA,TRBV19,NA,14,CASSPDIWGTEAFF,TGTGCCAGTAGTCCGGACATCTGGGGCACTGAAGCTTTCTTT
TRBJ2-7,NA,TRBV11-3,NA,14,CASSLAGASLGQYF,TGTGCCAGCAGCTTAGCGGGAGCCTCTCTGGGGCAGTACTTC
TRBJ1-4,NA,TRBV11-1,NA,15,CASSPDGASDEKLFF,TGTGCCAGCAGCCCAGATGGGGCCTCGGACGAAAAACTGTTTTTT
TRBJ1-5,NA,TRBV29-1,NA,13,CSVVERANQPQHF,TGCAGCGTTGTGGAACGTGCCAATCAGCCCCAGCATTTT
TRBJ2-5,NA,TRBV18,TRBD1,15,CASSPRTGPQETQYF,TGTGCCAGCTCACCACGGACAGGGCCACAAGAGACCCAGTACTTC
TRBJ2-3,NA,TRBV2,NA,14,CASSMGHRTDTQYF,TGTGCCAGCAGTATGGGACACCGCACAGATACGCAGTATTTT
TRBJ2-3,NA,TRBV11-3,TRBD2,17,CASSFLTGGISTDTQYF,TGTGCCAGCAGCTTCCTGACGGGAGGGATCAGCACAGATACGCAGTATTTT
TRBJ2-2,few,TRBV2,TRBD2,15,CASSEASGGTGELFF,TGTGCCAGCAGTGAAGCTAGCGGGGGGACCGGGGAGCTGTTTTTT
TRBJ2-1,NA,TRBV18,TRBD2,17,CASSPRRIAGGPNEQFF,TGTGCCAGCTCACCACGTCGGATAGCGGGGGGGCCCAATGAGCAGTTCTTC
TRBJ1-5,few,TRBV11-3,TRBD1,13,CASATGGNQPQHF,TGTGCCAGCGCCACAGGGGGCAATCAGCCCCAGCATTTT
TRBJ1-5,NA,TRBV5-1,TRBD1,15,CASSPSDRANQPQHF,TGCGCCAGCAGTCCATCCGACAGGGCAAATCAGCCCCAGCATTTT
TRBJ2-3,NA,TRBV7-6,NA,13,CASSLIITDTQYF,TGTGCCAGCAGCCTTATTATCACAGATACGCAGTATTTT
TRBJ2-3,NA,TRBV18,NA,13,CASSPTVTDTQYF,TGTGCCAGCTCACCCACGGTCACAGATACGCAGTATTTT
TRBJ2-4,NA,TRBV11-2,TRBD2,19,CASSPVLAGEQLAKNIQYF,TGTGCCAGCAGCCCGGTACTAGCGGGAGAGCAGTTAGCCAAAAACATTCAGTACTTC
TRBJ2-5,NA,TRBV11-3,NA,13,CASSLSLRETQYF,TGTGCCAGCAGCTTATCACTTAGAGAGACCCAGTACTTC
TRBJ2-3,NA,TRBV2,TRBD2,14,CASKRDPGTDTQYF,TGTGCCAGCAAGCGGGACCCTGGCACAGATACGCAGTATTTT
TRBJ2-7,NA,TRBV7-9,NA,12,CASSFLSYEQYF,TGTGCCAGCAGCTTCCTCTCCTACGAGCAGTACTTC
TRBJ2-7,NA,TRBV18,NA,16,CASSPPEGTSTYEQYF,TGTGCCAGCTCACCACCGGAGGGGACGTCGACCTACGAGCAGTACTTC
TRBJ2-2,once,TRBV18,NA,11,CASWGTGELFF,TGTGCCAGCTGGGGCACCGGGGAGCTGTTTTTT
TRBJ2-7,NA,TRBV2,NA,14,CASRRPSRVYEQYF,TGTGCCAGCAGACGCCCCTCGAGGGTCTACGAGCAGTACTTC
TRBJ1-4,NA,TRBV6-5,NA,16,CASSYIGAPTNEKLFF,TGTGCCAGCAGTTATATTGGGGCGCCGACTAATGAAAAACTGTTTTTT
TRBJ2-1,NA,TRBV4-3,TRBD2,17,CASSQSSAGGFYNEQFF,TGCGCCAGCAGCCAAAGTTCCGCGGGAGGGTTCTACAATGAGCAGTTCTTC
TRBJ2-5,NA,TRBV29-1,NA,13,CSVRRDGQETQYF,TGCAGCGTTCGACGGGACGGCCAAGAGACCCAGTACTTC
TRBJ2-3,NA,TRBV19,NA,14,CASSAQGAADTQYF,TGTGCCAGTAGTGCACAGGGTGCCGCGGATACGCAGTATTTT